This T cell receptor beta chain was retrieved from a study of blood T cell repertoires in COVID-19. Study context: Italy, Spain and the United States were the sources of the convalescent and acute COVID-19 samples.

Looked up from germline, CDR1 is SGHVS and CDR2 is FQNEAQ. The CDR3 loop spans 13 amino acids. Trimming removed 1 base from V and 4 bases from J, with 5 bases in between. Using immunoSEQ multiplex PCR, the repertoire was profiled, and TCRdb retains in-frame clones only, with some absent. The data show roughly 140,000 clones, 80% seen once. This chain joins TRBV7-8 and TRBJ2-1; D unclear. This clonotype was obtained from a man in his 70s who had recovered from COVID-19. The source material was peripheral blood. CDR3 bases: TGTGCCAGCAGCTTAGACAGATACAATGAGCAGTTCTTC. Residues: CASSLDRYNEQFF. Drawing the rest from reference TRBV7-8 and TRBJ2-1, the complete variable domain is GAGVSQSPRYKVAKRGQDVALRCDPISGHVSLFWYQQALGQGPEFLTYFQNEAQLDKSGLPSDRFFAERPEGSVSTLKIQRTQQEDSAVYLCASSLDRYNEQFFGPGTRLTVL.